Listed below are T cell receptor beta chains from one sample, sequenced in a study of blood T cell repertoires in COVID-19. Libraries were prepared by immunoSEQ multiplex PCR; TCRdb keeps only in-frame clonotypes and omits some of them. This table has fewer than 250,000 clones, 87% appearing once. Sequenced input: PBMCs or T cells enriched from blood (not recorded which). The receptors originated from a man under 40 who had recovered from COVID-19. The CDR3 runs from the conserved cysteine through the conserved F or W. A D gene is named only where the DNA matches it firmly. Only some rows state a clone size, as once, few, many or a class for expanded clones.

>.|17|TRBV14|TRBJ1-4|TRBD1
CASSQRQGRGGNEKLFF
TGTGCCAGCAGCCAGCGACAGGGGAGGGGCGGTAATGAAAAACTGTTTTTT
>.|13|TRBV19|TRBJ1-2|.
CASSIRQNYGYTF
TGTGCCAGTAGTATAAGACAGAACTATGGCTACACCTTC
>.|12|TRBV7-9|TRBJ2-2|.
CASSLRSGELFF
TGTGCCAGCAGCTTAAGGAGCGGGGAGCTGTTTTTT
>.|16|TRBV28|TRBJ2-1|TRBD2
CASSFPGEGSYNEQFF
TGTGCCAGCAGTTTTCCGGGGGAGGGGTCCTACAATGAGCAGTTCTTC
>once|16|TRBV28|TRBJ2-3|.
CASSFEGFGGPDTQYF
TGTGCCAGCAGTTTCGAGGGTTTCGGCGGGCCGGATACGCAGTATTTT
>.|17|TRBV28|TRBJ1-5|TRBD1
CASSLTRQGVIDQPQHF
TGTGCCAGCAGTCTAACAAGACAGGGAGTAATCGATCAGCCCCAGCATTTT
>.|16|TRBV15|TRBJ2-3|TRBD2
CATSRDSGRGTDTQYF
TGTGCCACCAGCAGAGATAGCGGGAGGGGCACAGATACGCAGTATTTT
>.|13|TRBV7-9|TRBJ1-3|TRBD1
CASSWGQGNTIYF
TGTGCCAGCAGCTGGGGACAGGGAAACACCATATATTTT
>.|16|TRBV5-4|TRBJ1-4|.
CASSPTGRGLGEKLFF
TGTGCCAGCAGCCCCACGGGTAGGGGCTTGGGTGAAAAACTGTTTTTT
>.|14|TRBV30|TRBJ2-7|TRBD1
CAWTDGTGYYEQYF
TGTGCCTGGACTGACGGGACAGGGTATTACGAGCAGTACTTC
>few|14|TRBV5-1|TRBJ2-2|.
CASTSDANTGELFF
TGCGCCAGCACGAGCGACGCGAACACCGGGGAGCTGTTTTTT
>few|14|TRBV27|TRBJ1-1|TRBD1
CASSLTTGGTEAFF
TGTGCCAGCAGCTTAACGACAGGGGGCACTGAAGCTTTCTTT
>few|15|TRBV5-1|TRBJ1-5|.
CASSWEGGANQPQHF
TGCGCCAGCAGCTGGGAAGGGGGGGCCAATCAGCCCCAGCATTTT
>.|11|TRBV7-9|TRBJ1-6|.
CASSFEQPLHF
TGTGCCAGCAGTTTCGAACAACCCCTCCACTTT
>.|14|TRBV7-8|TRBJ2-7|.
CASSRGTVSYEQYF
TGTGCCAGCAGCCGAGGGACTGTATCCTACGAGCAGTACTTC
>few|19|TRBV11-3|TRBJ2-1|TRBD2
CASSSRRTSVTPSYNEQFF
TGTGCCAGCAGCTCAAGGAGGACTAGCGTAACACCTTCCTACAATGAGCAGTTCTTC
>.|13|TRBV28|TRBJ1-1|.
CASTYTQGPEAFF
TGTGCCAGCACCTATACACAGGGCCCTGAAGCTTTCTTT
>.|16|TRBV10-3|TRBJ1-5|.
CAISQNYQGSPLTQHF
TGTGCCATCAGCCAAAATTATCAGGGGTCCCCCTTGACCCAGCATTTT
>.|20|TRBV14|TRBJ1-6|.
CASSQDSPGLTEPYNSPLHF
TGTGCCAGCAGCCAAGATTCCCCTGGACTGACCGAACCTTATAATTCACCCCTCCACTTT
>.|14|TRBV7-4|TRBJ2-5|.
CASSFFCREETQYF
TGTGCCAGCAGCTTTTTCTGTAGAGAAGAGACCCAGTACTTC
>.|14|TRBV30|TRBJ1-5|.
CAWSPSYSNQPQHF
TGTGCCTGGAGTCCCAGTTATAGCAATCAGCCCCAGCATTTT
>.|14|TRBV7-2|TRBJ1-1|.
CASSLRGWNTEAFF
TGTGCCAGCAGTTTAAGAGGGTGGAACACTGAAGCTTTCTTT
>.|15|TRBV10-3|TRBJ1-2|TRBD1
CAMKGQGAENYGYTF
TGTGCCATGAAGGGACAGGGGGCAGAAAACTATGGCTACACCTTC
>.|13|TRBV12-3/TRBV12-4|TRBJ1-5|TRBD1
CASSMGQNQPQHF
TGTGCCAGCAGTATGGGACAGAATCAGCCCCAGCATTTT
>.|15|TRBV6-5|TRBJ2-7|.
CASRYAPERTYEQYF
TGTGCCAGCAGATATGCCCCTGAGAGGACCTACGAGCAGTACTTC
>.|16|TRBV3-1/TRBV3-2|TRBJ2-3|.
CASSQDRGGGLNTQYF
TGTGCCAGCAGCCAAGATCGTGGGGGGGGCCTAAATACGCAGTATTTT
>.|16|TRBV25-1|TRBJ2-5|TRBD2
CASTQLQAGFQETQYF
TGTGCCAGCACTCAGCTACAAGCGGGATTCCAAGAGACCCAGTACTTC
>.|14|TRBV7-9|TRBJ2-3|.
CASSPKLSPDTQYF
TGTGCCAGCAGCCCAAAGTTGAGCCCAGATACGCAGTATTTT
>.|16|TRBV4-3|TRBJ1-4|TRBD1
CASSQAPPGGNEKLFF
TGCGCCAGCAGCCAAGCGCCTCCAGGGGGCAATGAAAAACTGTTTTTT
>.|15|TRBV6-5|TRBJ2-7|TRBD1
CASSYSRDRAFEQYF
TGTGCCAGCAGTTACTCGAGGGACAGGGCGTTTGAGCAGTACTTC
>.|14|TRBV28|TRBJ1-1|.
CASTLGARNIEAFF
TGTGCCAGCACCTTGGGGGCTCGTAATATTGAAGCTTTCTTT
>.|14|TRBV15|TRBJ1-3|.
CATSLPSAGNTIYF
TGTGCCACCAGCCTTCCCTCGGCTGGAAACACCATATATTTT
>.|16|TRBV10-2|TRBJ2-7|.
CASSGQRRDRSYEQYF
TGCGCCAGCAGTGGCCAGCGGCGGGACCGATCCTACGAGCAGTACTTC
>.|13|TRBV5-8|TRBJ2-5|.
CASSFGAQETQYF
TGTGCCAGCAGCTTTGGAGCACAAGAGACCCAGTACTTC
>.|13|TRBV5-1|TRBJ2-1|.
CASSLGSYNEQFF
TGCGCCAGCAGCTTGGGTTCATACAATGAGCAGTTCTTC
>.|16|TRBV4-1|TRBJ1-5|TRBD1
CASSHLIVDRHQPQHF
TGCGCCAGCAGCCACTTGATTGTGGACAGGCATCAGCCCCAGCATTTT